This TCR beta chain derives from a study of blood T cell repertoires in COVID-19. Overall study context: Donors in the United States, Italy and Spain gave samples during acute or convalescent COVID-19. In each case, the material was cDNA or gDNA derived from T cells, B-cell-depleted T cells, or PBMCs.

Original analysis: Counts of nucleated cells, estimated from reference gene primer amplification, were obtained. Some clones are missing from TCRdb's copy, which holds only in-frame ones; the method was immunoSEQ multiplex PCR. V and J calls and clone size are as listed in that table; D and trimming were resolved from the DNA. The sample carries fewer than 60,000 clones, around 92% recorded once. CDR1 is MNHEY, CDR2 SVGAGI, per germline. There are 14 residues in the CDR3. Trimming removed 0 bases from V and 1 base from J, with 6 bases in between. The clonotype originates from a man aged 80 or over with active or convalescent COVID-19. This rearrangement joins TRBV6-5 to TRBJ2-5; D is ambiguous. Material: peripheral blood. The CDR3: CASSYSGSQETQYF. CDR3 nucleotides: TGTGCCAGCAGTTACTCGGGCAGCCAAGAGACCCAGTACTTC.